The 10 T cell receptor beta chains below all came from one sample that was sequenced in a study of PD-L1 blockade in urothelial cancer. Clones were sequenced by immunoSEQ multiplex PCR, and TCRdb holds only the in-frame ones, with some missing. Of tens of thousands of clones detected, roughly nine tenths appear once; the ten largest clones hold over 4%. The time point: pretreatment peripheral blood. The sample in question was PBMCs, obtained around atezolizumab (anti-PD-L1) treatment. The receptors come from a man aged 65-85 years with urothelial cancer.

Here the CDR3 reads CASSERPTGEETQYF. CDR3 nucleotide sequence: TGTGCCAGCAGTGAACGACCTACAGGGGAGGAGACCCAGTACTTC. The chain has TRBV6-1 and TRBJ2-5, with TRBD1 matching over 7 bases. Germline V CDR1 and CDR2: MNHNS, SASEGT. V was pared by 2 bases and J by 5 bases, with 8 bases of the junction left unmatched. The length of the CDR3 is 15 residues.

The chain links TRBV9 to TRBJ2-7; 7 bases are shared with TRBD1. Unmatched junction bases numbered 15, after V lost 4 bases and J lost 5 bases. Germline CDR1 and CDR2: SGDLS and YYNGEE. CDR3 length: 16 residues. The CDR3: CASSSTVAGGSDEQYF. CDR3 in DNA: TGTGCCAGCAGCTCGACCGTTGCAGGGGGTTCAGACGAGCAGTACTTC.

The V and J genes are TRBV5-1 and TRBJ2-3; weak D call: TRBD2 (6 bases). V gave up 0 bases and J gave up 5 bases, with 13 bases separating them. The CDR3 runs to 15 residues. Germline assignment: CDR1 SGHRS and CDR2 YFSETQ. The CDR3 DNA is TGCGCCAGCAGCTTGGCGGCGGGATTGGTAGATACGCAGTATTTT. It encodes CASSLAAGLVDTQYF.

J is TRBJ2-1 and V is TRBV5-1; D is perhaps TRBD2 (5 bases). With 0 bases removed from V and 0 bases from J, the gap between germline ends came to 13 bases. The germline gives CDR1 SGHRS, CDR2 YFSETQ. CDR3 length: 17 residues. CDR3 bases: TGCGCCAGCAGCTTGGGGCTAGGAGGCCTCTCCTACAATGAGCAGTTCTTC. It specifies CASSLGLGGLSYNEQFF. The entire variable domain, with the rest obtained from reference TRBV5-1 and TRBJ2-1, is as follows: KAGVTQTPRYLIKTRGQQVTLSCSPISGHRSVSWYQQTPGQGLQFLFEYFSETQRNKGNFPGRFSGRQFSNSRSEMNVSTLELGDSALYLCASSLGLGGLSYNEQFFGPGTRLTVL.

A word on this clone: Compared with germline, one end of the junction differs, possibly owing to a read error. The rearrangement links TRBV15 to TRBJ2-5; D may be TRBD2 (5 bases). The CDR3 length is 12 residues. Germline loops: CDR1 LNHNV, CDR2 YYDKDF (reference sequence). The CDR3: CATSRGGRDRNF. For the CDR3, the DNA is TGTGCCACCAGCAGAGGAGGGCGTGATAGGAACTTC.

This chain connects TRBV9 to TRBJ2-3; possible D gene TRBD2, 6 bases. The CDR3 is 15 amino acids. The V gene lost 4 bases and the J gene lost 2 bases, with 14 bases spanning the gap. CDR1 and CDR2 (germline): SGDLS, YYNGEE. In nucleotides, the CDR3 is TGTGCCAGCAGCTCTAGTCGGGAGTACACAGATACGCAGTATTTT. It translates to CASSSSREYTDTQYF.

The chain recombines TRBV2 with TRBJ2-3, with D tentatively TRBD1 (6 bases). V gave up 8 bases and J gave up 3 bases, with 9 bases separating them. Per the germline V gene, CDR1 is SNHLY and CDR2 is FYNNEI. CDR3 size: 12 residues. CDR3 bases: TGTGCCAGCGGCCAGGGGACAGATACGCAGTATTTT. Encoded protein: CASGQGTDTQYF.

DNA for the CDR3: TGTGCCAGCAGGGCAGGACTGTCCGATGAGCAGTTCTTC. Protein sequence: CASRAGLSDEQFF. The V call is TRBV28, the J call TRBJ2-1; a weak D match, TRBD2 (5 bases). The CDR3 extends over 13 amino acids. Trimming removed 6 bases from V and 8 bases from J, with 14 bases in between. Germline CDR1 reads MDHEN; CDR2 reads SYDVKM.

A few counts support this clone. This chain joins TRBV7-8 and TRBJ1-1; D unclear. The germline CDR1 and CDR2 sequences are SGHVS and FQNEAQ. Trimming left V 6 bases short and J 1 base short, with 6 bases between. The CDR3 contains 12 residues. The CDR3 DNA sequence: TGTGCCAGCAGTTACAGGAACACTGAAGCTTTCTTT. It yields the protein CASSYRNTEAFF. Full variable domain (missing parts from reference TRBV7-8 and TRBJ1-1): GAGVSQSPRYKVAKRGQDVALRCDPISGHVSLFWYQQALGQGPEFLTYFQNEAQLDKSGLPSDRFFAERPEGSVSTLKIQRTQQEDSAVYLCASSYRNTEAFFGQGTRLTVV.

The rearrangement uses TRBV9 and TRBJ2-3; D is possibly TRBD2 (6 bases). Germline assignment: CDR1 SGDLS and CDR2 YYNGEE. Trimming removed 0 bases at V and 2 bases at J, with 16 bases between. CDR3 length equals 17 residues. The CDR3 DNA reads TGTGCCAGCAGCGTAGATCCAGCGGGTGGTCTCACAGATACGCAGTATTTT. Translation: CASSVDPAGGLTDTQYF. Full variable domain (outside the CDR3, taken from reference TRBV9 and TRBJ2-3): DSGVTQTPKHLITATGQRVTLRCSPRSGDLSVYWYQQSLDQGLQFLIQYYNGEERAKGNILERFSAQQFPDLHSELNLSSLELGDSALYFCASSVDPAGGLTDTQYFGPGTRLTVL.